These T cell receptor beta chains were read from a single sample in a study of vaccination and CD4 T cells after COVID-19. The antigens of these receptors remain unknown. MiXCR, run by TCRdb on the PCR reads, gives a single entry per CDR3 protein. The sample contains 9,500 to 15,000 distinct CDR3 sequences, 58% of which appear only once. The specimen sequenced was CD4+ T cells from blood, cultured in vitro. All receptors come from a human donor who had recovered from COVID-19. The CDR3 runs from the conserved cysteine through the conserved F or W. A D gene is named only where the DNA matches it firmly. Rows give clone size only sometimes, using once, few, many, or a class for an expanded clone.

CDR3: CASSYAGNNQPQHF; DNA: TGTGCCAGCAGTTATGCAGGGAACAATCAGCCCCAGCATTTT; V: TRBV6-2/TRBV6-3; D: -; J: TRBJ1-5; size: few
CDR3: CASSYGGGSPLHF; DNA: TGTGCCAGCAGTTACGGGGGAGGCTCACCCCTCCACTTT; V: TRBV6-5; D: -; J: TRBJ1-6; size: -
CDR3: CASSRQGANTEAFF; DNA: TGTGCCAGCTCACGGCAGGGGGCGAACACTGAAGCTTTCTTT; V: TRBV18; D: TRBD1; J: TRBJ1-1; size: -
CDR3: CSARIPGSPGELFF; DNA: TGCAGTGCTAGGATCCCCGGGTCCCCCGGGGAGCTGTTTTTT; V: TRBV20-1; D: -; J: TRBJ2-2; size: -
CDR3: CASRRDTGYTF; DNA: TGTGCCAGCAGGCGGGATACTGGCTACACCTTC; V: TRBV6-1; D: -; J: TRBJ1-2; size: -
CDR3: CSVEAGYQGGVETQYF; DNA: TGCAGCGTTGAGGCAGGTTATCAGGGAGGGGTAGAGACCCAGTACTTC; V: TRBV29-1; D: TRBD2; J: TRBJ2-5; size: -
CDR3: CAWSVPPRGGARTDTQYF; DNA: TGTGCCTGGAGTGTTCCCCCCCGGGGGGGGGCGAGGACAGATACGCAGTATTTT; V: TRBV30; D: TRBD2; J: TRBJ2-3; size: -
CDR3: CAISLGRTGGGEANVLTF; DNA: TGTGCCATCAGCCTTGGTAGGACAGGGGGCGGAGAGGCCAACGTCCTGACTTTC; V: TRBV10-3; D: TRBD1; J: TRBJ2-6; size: -
CDR3: CSARDRLAGSYNEQFF; DNA: TGCAGTGCTAGAGATCGATTAGCGGGATCGTACAATGAGCAGTTCTTC; V: TRBV20-1; D: TRBD2; J: TRBJ2-1; size: -
CDR3: CASSLEAGTGELFF; DNA: TGTGCCAGCAGCCTCGAGGCAGGTACCGGGGAGCTGTTTTTT; V: TRBV7-2; D: -; J: TRBJ2-2; size: -
CDR3: CASSVGTGQWGETQYF; DNA: TGTGCCAGCAGTGTCGGGACAGGGCAATGGGGAGAGACCCAGTACTTC; V: TRBV6-1; D: TRBD1; J: TRBJ2-5; size: few
CDR3: CSARTSYNNEQFF; DNA: TGCAGTGCTAGGACTAGCTACAACAATGAGCAGTTCTTC; V: TRBV20-1; D: TRBD2; J: TRBJ2-1; size: -
CDR3: CASSPDRRNEAFF; DNA: TGTGCCAGCAGTCCGGACAGGAGAAATGAAGCTTTCTTT; V: TRBV6-1; D: TRBD1; J: TRBJ1-1; size: -
CDR3: CASRGTPDTQYF; DNA: TGTGCCAGCAGGGGGACTCCAGATACGCAGTATTTT; V: TRBV7-2; D: -; J: TRBJ2-3; size: few
CDR3: CASSLGQARRDTF; DNA: TGTGCCAGCAGTTTAGGACAGGCCAGGAGGGACACCTTC; V: TRBV7-9; D: TRBD1; J: TRBJ1-2; size: few
CDR3: CASSWARDGYTF; DNA: TGTGCCAGCAGCTGGGCGAGGGATGGCTACACCTTC; V: TRBV7-2; D: -; J: TRBJ1-2; size: -
CDR3: CASSSTSGSADTQYF; DNA: TGTGCCAGCAGCTCGACTAGCGGGAGTGCAGATACGCAGTATTTT; V: TRBV7-2; D: TRBD2; J: TRBJ2-3; size: -
CDR3: CASSSTGPANTGELFF; DNA: TGCGCCAGCAGCTCGACAGGACCCGCGAACACCGGGGAGCTGTTTTTT; V: TRBV5-1; D: -; J: TRBJ2-2; size: few
CDR3: CSGGARGTGTDTQYF; DNA: TGCAGTGGAGGGGCCCGGGGGACCGGCACAGATACGCAGTATTTT; V: TRBV20-1; D: -; J: TRBJ2-3; size: few
CDR3: CASSYSRGAGEGYEQYF; DNA: TGTGCCAGCAGTTACTCGAGGGGCGCAGGGGAGGGCTACGAGCAGTACTTC; V: TRBV6-5; D: -; J: TRBJ2-7; size: -
CDR3: CASKRTSGRYEQYF; DNA: TGTGCCAGCAAGAGGACTAGCGGGAGATACGAGCAGTACTTC; V: TRBV6-1; D: TRBD2; J: TRBJ2-7; size: -
CDR3: CSASGSAGAPYNSPLHF; DNA: TGCAGTGCTAGTGGCTCGGCGGGCGCCCCCTATAATTCACCCCTCCACTTT; V: TRBV20-1; D: -; J: TRBJ1-6; size: few
CDR3: CASSRGGTENTEAFF; DNA: TGTGCCAGCAGCCGTGGGGGGACCGAGAACACTGAAGCTTTCTTT; V: TRBV9; D: -; J: TRBJ1-1; size: -
CDR3: CASSGRVGNSPLHF; DNA: TGTGCCAGCAGTGGCAGGGTGGGCAATTCACCCCTCCACTTT; V: TRBV2; D: -; J: TRBJ1-6; size: -
CDR3: CASSWGQGFNTEAFF; DNA: TGTGCCAGCAGTTGGGGACAGGGATTTAACACTGAAGCTTTCTTT; V: TRBV12-3/TRBV12-4; D: TRBD1; J: TRBJ1-1; size: -
CDR3: CASSFAGSEKLFF; DNA: TGTGCCAGCAGTTTTGCAGGGTCCGAAAAACTGTTTTTT; V: TRBV28; D: -; J: TRBJ1-4; size: few
CDR3: CASSLDFGLAGGKTQYF; DNA: TGCGCCAGCAGCCTTGATTTTGGACTAGCGGGGGGTAAGACCCAGTACTTC; V: TRBV4-1; D: TRBD2; J: TRBJ2-5; size: -
CDR3: CASSYNREATGELFF; DNA: TGTGCCAGCAGTTACAACAGGGAAGCGACCGGGGAGCTGTTTTTT; V: TRBV6-5; D: -; J: TRBJ2-2; size: few
CDR3: CASSEFGASGRTDTQYF; DNA: TGTGCCAGCAGTGAATTCGGGGCTAGCGGACGCACAGATACGCAGTATTTT; V: TRBV6-1; D: TRBD2; J: TRBJ2-3; size: -
CDR3: CASSSPLSLAGDTDTQYF; DNA: TGTGCCAGCAGTTCTCCCCTATCACTAGCGGGGGACACAGATACGCAGTATTTT; V: TRBV28; D: TRBD2; J: TRBJ2-3; size: -
CDR3: CSATTTGLAGSLGDTQYF; DNA: TGCAGTGCTACGACTACCGGACTAGCGGGGTCCCTCGGGGATACGCAGTATTTT; V: TRBV20-1; D: TRBD2; J: TRBJ2-3; size: few
CDR3: CASIIGRIYGYTF; DNA: TGTGCCAGCATCATAGGCAGGATCTATGGCTACACCTTC; V: TRBV2; D: -; J: TRBJ1-2; size: -
CDR3: CASSPNPPARAGYTF; DNA: TGTGCCAGCAGTCCCAACCCCCCGGCCAGGGCGGGCTACACCTTC; V: TRBV27; D: -; J: TRBJ1-2; size: -
CDR3: CASSLVTSTGELFF; DNA: TGTGCCAGCAGCTTAGTAACCAGCACCGGGGAGCTGTTTTTT; V: TRBV11-3; D: -; J: TRBJ2-2; size: -
CDR3: CASSLVDRGYEQYF; DNA: TGTGCCAGCAGCTTAGTCGACAGGGGCTACGAGCAGTACTTC; V: TRBV7-8; D: TRBD1; J: TRBJ2-7; size: once
CDR3: CATSDARGSDTQYF; DNA: TGTGCCACCAGTGATGCCAGGGGCTCAGATACGCAGTATTTT; V: TRBV24-1; D: -; J: TRBJ2-3; size: -
CDR3: CASSKLSGANVLTF; DNA: TGTGCCAGTAGTAAGCTCTCTGGGGCCAACGTCCTGACTTTC; V: TRBV19; D: -; J: TRBJ2-6; size: -
CDR3: CASSPAEGPPPYEQYF; DNA: TGTGCCAGCAGTCCAGCCGAGGGCCCCCCGCCGTACGAGCAGTACTTC; V: TRBV27; D: -; J: TRBJ2-7; size: -
CDR3: CSASQNTEAFF; DNA: TGCAGTGCTAGCCAGAACACTGAAGCTTTCTTT; V: TRBV20-1; D: -; J: TRBJ1-1; size: -
CDR3: CASSPLTYEQYF; DNA: TGTGCCAGCAGTCCCCTAACCTACGAGCAGTACTTC; V: TRBV6-2/TRBV6-3; D: -; J: TRBJ2-7; size: -
CDR3: CASSPRAGTGGGEQFF; DNA: TGTGCCAGCAGCCCAAGGGCCGGGACAGGGGGCGGCGAGCAGTTCTTC; V: TRBV7-9; D: TRBD1; J: TRBJ2-1; size: -
CDR3: CASGLRQPNTEAFF; DNA: TGTGCCAGCGGCCTCCGACAGCCGAACACTGAAGCTTTCTTT; V: TRBV27; D: -; J: TRBJ1-1; size: -
CDR3: CASTSGLGANVLTF; DNA: TGTGCCAGTACCTCAGGGTTAGGGGCCAACGTCCTGACTTTC; V: TRBV19; D: -; J: TRBJ2-6; size: -
CDR3: CASSPRPGEQYF; DNA: TGTGCCAGCAGCCCACGCCCCGGGGAGCAGTACTTC; V: TRBV7-6; D: -; J: TRBJ2-7; size: -
CDR3: CASSQVRAGSSYNEQFF; DNA: TGCGCCAGCAGCCAAGTCCGGGCCGGGAGCTCCTACAATGAGCAGTTCTTC; V: TRBV4-1; D: -; J: TRBJ2-1; size: -
CDR3: CATVRTSGGHYTQYF; DNA: TGTGCCACCGTAAGGACTAGCGGGGGGCACTATACGCAGTATTTT; V: TRBV6-1; D: TRBD2; J: TRBJ2-3; size: -
CDR3: CASSLGYTTDTQYF; DNA: TGTGCCAGCAGCTTAGGTTACACCACAGATACGCAGTATTTT; V: TRBV7-9; D: -; J: TRBJ2-3; size: -
CDR3: CASSFGGAPSKQPQHF; DNA: TGTGCCAGCAGTTTTGGGGGGGCCCCTTCCAAGCAGCCCCAGCATTTT; V: TRBV12-3/TRBV12-4; D: -; J: TRBJ1-5; size: -
CDR3: CAWTQGLPNTEAFF; DNA: TGTGCCTGGACACAAGGACTCCCGAACACTGAAGCTTTCTTT; V: TRBV30; D: -; J: TRBJ1-1; size: -
CDR3: CASSDNTEAFF; DNA: TGTGCCAGCAGTGATAACACTGAAGCTTTCTTT; V: TRBV7-2; D: -; J: TRBJ1-1; size: -
CDR3: CASTTANVDEQFF; DNA: TGTGCCAGCACGACTGCGAATGTGGATGAGCAGTTCTTC; V: TRBV6-1; D: -; J: TRBJ2-1; size: -
CDR3: CASSWARRGTDTQYF; DNA: TGTGCCAGCAGTTGGGCGCGGCGGGGGACAGATACGCAGTATTTT; V: TRBV6-2/TRBV6-3; D: TRBD2; J: TRBJ2-3; size: -
CDR3: CASSTRGGASTGELFF; DNA: TGTGCCAGTAGTACGAGAGGGGGGGCGAGCACCGGGGAGCTGTTTTTT; V: TRBV19; D: -; J: TRBJ2-2; size: few
CDR3: CASSEGGGRTEAFF; DNA: TGTGCCAGCAGTGAAGGGGGGGGGCGAACTGAAGCTTTCTTT; V: TRBV2; D: -; J: TRBJ1-1; size: few
CDR3: CASSQGHPNYGYTF; DNA: TGTGCCAGCAGCCAAGGACACCCGAACTATGGCTACACCTTC; V: TRBV14; D: -; J: TRBJ1-2; size: -